The entry below describes one T cell receptor (beta chain). Original processing notes: Quantification of nucleated cells was approximated via reference gene primer amplification. The data were produced by immunoSEQ multiplex PCR, yet TCRdb's version contains in-frame clones alone and is incomplete. V, J and clone size reflect that table, while D and trimming were determined from the DNA. The data contain around 110,000 clones, just over 90% of them singletons. This specimen comes from a study of blood T cell repertoires in COVID-19. Looking at the study overall: Researchers got acute and convalescent COVID-19 samples from the United States, Italy and Spain. PBMCs, B-cell-depleted T cells, or T cells were the source of the cDNA or gDNA that made up the material.

Germline CDR1 MNHEY, CDR2 SVGEGT. The CDR3 spans 14 residues. Trimming removed 6 bases from V and 4 bases from J; junction bases left unmatched: 9. V is TRBV6-2 or TRBV6-3 and J is TRBJ2-7; the match to TRBD1 covers 7 bases. The receptor was isolated from a human donor with active COVID-19. The donor label of this sample is uncertain. Sequencing was carried out using peripheral blood. Written as DNA, the CDR3 is TGTGCCAGCAGCGAAGTAAGGGGGCCGTACGAGCAGTACTTC. Translation gives CASSEVRGPYEQYF.